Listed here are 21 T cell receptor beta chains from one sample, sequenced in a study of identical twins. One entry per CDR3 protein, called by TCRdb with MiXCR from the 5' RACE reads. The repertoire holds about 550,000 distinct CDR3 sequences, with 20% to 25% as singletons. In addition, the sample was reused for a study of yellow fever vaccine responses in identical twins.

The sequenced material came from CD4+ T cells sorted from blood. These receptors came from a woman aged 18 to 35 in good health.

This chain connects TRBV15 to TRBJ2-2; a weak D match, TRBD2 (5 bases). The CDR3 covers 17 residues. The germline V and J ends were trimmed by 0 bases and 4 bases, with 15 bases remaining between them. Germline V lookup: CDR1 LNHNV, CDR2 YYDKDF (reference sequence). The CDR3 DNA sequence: TGTGCCACCAGCAGAGACGCGGGCGGGTCAGTCACCGGGGAGCTGTTTTTT. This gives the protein CATSRDAGGSVTGELFF.

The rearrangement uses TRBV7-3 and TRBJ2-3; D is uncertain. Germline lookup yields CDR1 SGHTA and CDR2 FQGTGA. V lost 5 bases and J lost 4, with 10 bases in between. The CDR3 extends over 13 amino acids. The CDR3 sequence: CASSHGLADTQYF. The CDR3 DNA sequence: TGTGCCAGCAGCCACGGGTTGGCAGATACGCAGTATTTT.

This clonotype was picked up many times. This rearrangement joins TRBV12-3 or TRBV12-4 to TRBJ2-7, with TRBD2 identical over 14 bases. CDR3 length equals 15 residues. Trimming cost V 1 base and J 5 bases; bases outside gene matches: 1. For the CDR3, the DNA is TGTGCCAGCAGTTTAGTGGGACTAGCGGGAGACGAGCAGTACTTC. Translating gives CASSLVGLAGDEQYF.

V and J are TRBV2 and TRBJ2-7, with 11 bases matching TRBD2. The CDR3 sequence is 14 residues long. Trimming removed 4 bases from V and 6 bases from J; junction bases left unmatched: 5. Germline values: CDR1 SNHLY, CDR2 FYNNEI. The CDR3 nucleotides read TGTGCCAGCAGTGGGGGGACTAGCGGTACCGAGCAGTACTTC. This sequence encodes CASSGGTSGTEQYF. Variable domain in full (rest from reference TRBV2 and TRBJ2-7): EPEVTQTPSHQVTQMGQEVILRCVPISNHLYFYWYRQILGQKVEFLVSFYNNEISEKSEIFDDQFSVERPDGSNFTLKIRSTKLEDSAMYFCASSGGTSGTEQYFGPGTRLTVT.

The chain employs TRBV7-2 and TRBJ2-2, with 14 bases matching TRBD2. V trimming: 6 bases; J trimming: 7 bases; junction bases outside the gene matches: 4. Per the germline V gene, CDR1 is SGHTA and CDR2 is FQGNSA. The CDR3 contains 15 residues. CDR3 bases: TGTGCCAGCAGGACTAGCGGGAGGGCCGGCGGGGAGCTGTTTTTT. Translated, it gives CASRTSGRAGGELFF.

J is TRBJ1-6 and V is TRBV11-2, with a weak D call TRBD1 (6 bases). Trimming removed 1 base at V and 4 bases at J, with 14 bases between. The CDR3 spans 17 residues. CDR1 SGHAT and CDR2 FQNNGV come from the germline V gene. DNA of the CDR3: TGTGCCAGCAGCTTAGGCTTCAGGGGATCTTATAATTCACCCCTCCACTTT. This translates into CASSLGFRGSYNSPLHF.

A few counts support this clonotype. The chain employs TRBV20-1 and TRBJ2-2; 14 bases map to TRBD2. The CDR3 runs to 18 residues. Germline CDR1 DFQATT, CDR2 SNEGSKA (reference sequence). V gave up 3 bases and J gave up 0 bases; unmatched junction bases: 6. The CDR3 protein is CSASPRTSGRTNTGELFF. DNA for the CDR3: TGCAGTGCTAGTCCACGGACTAGCGGGAGGACGAACACCGGGGAGCTGTTTTTT.

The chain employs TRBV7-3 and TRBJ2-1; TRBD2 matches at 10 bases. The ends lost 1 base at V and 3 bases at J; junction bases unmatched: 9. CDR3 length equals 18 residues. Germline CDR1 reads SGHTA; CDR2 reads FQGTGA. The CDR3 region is CASSLRTSTSGIYNEQFF. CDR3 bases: TGTGCCAGCAGCTTAAGGACCTCAACTAGCGGGATCTACAATGAGCAGTTCTTC.

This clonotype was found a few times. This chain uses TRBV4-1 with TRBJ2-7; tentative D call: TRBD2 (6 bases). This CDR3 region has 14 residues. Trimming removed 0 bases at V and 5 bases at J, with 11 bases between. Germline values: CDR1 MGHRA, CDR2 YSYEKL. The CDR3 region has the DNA TGCGCCAGCAGCCAAGATAGACTAGGGCACGAGCAGTACTTC. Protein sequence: CASSQDRLGHEQYF.

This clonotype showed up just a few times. Here the CDR3 reads CASSQDALIKTQYF. In DNA, the CDR3 is TGTGCCAGCAGCCAAGATGCCCTCATAAAGACCCAGTACTTC. The J gene is TRBJ2-5, the V gene TRBV3-1; no firm D call. The CDR3 consists of 14 residues. Trimming stripped 0 bases from V and 6 bases from J, with 11 bases between. Germline CDR1 and CDR2: LGHDT and YNNKEL (reference sequence).

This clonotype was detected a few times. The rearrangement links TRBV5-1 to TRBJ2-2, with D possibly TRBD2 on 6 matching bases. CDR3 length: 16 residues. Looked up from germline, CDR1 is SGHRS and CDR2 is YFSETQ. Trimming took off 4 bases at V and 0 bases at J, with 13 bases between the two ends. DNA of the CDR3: TGCGCCAGCAGCAAAATGGGGACTGCGAACACCGGGGAGCTGTTTTTT. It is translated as CASSKMGTANTGELFF.

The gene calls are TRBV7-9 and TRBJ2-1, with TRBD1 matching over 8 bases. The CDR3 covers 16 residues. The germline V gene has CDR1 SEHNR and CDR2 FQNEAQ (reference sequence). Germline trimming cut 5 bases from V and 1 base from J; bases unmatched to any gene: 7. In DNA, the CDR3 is TGTGCCAGCAGCCGATACAGGGGGGTGTCCTACAATGAGCAGTTCTTC. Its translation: CASSRYRGVSYNEQFF.

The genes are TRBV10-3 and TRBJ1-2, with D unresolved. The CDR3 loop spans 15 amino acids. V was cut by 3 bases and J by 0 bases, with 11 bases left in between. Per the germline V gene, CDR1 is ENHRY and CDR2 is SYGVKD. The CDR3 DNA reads TGTGCCATCAGTGAAGAGTGGCCGGCTAACTATGGCTACACCTTC. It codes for CAISEEWPANYGYTF.

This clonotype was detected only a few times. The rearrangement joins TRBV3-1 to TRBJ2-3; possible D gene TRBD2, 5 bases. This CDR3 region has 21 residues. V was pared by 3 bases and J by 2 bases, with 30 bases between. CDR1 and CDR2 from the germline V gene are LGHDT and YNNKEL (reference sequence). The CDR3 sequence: CASSHQKSGLGGLGSTDTQYF. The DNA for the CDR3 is TGTGCCAGCAGCCACCAAAAATCCGGACTGGGCGGGCTTGGTTCCACAGATACGCAGTATTTT.

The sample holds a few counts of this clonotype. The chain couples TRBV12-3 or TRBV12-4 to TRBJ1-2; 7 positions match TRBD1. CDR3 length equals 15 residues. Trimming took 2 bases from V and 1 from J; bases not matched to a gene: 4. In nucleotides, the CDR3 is TGTGCCAGCAGTTTACAGGGACAGCTTAACTATGGCTACACCTTC. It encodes CASSLQGQLNYGYTF.

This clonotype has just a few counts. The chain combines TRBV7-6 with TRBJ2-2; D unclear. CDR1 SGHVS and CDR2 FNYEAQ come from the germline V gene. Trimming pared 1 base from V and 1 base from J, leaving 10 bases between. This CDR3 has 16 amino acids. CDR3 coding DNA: TGTGCCAGCAGCTTAGGTACCCGGGTGAACACCGGGGAGCTGTTTTTT. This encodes CASSLGTRVNTGELFF.

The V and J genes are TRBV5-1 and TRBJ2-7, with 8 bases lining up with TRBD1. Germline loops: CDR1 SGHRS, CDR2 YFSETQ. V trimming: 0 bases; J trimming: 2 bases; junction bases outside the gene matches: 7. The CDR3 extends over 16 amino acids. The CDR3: CASSLAQGVITYEQYF. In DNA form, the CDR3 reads TGCGCCAGCAGCTTGGCACAGGGGGTGATAACCTACGAGCAGTACTTC.

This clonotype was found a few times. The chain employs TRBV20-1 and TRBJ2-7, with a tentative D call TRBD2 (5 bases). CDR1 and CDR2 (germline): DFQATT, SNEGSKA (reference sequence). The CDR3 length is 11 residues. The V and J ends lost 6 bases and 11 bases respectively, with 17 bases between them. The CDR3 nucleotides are TGCAGTGCCGCGGACTCTCCCCTCGAGTACTTC. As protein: CSAADSPLEYF.

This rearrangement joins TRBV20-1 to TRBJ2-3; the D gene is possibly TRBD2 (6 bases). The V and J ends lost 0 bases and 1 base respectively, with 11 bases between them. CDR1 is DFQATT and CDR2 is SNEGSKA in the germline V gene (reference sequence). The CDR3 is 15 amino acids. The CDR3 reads CSARESPSGTDTQYF. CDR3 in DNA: TGCAGTGCTAGAGAGTCCCCTAGCGGCACAGATACGCAGTATTTT.

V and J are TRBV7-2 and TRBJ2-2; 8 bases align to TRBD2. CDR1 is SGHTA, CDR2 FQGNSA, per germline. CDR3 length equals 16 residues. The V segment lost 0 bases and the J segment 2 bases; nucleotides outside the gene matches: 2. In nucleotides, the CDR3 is TGTGCCAGCAGCTTAGCCACTAGCGGAAACACCGGGGAGCTGTTTTTT. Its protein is CASSLATSGNTGELFF.

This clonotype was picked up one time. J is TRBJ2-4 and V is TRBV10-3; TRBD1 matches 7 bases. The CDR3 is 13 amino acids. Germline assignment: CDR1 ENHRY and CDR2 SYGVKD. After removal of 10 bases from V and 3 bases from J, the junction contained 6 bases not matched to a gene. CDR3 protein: CATQGVDKNIQYF. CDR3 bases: TGTGCCACCCAGGGGGTTGACAAAAACATTCAGTACTTC.